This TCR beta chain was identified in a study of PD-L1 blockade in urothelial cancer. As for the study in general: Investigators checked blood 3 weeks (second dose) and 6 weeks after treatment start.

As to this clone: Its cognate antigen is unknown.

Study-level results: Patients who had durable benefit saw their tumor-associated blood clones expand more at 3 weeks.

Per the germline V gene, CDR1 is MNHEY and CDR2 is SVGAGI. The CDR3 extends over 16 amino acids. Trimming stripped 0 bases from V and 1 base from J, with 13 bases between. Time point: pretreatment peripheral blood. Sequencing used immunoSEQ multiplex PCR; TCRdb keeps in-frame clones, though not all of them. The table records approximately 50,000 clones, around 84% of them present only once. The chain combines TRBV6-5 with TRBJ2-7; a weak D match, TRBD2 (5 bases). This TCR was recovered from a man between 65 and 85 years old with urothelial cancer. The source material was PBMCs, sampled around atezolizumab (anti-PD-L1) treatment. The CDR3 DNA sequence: TGTGCCAGCAGTTACTCCAGGCCCGGGGATTCCTACGAGCAGTACTTC. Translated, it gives CASSYSRPGDSYEQYF.